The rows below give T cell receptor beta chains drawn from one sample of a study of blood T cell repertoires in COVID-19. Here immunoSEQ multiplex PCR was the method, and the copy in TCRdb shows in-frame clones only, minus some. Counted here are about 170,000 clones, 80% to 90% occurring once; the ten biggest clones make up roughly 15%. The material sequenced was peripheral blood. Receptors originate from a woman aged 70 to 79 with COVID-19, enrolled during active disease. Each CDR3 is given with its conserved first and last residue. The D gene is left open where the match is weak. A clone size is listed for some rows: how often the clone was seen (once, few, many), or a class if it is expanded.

DNA: TGTGCCAGCAGTTTGCATCCGCAGGGTGGTAATTCACCCCTCCACTTT
CDR3: CASSLHPQGGNSPLHF
J: TRBJ1-6
length: 16
V: TRBV6-5
size: .
D: .

DNA: TGTGCCAGTAGCGGACAGAACGCTGGGGCCAACGTCCTGACTTTC
CDR3: CASSGQNAGANVLTF
J: TRBJ2-6
length: 15
V: TRBV19
size: .
D: .

DNA: TGTGCCTGGATGATAGCGGGGGGATACAATGAGCAGTTCTTC
CDR3: CAWMIAGGYNEQFF
J: TRBJ2-1
length: 14
V: TRBV30
size: .
D: TRBD2

DNA: TGTGCCAGCATGAAGCCCAGGGTTAAGCGGGTTGAGCAGTTCTTC
CDR3: CASMKPRVKRVEQFF
J: TRBJ2-1
length: 15
V: TRBV6-5
size: .
D: .

DNA: TGCGCCAGCAGCCAAGTCGGTAGGGACAGTCGATCCGCAGGAGCTTTCTTT
CDR3: CASSQVGRDSRSAGAFF
J: TRBJ1-1
length: 17
V: TRBV4-1
size: .
D: TRBD1

DNA: TGTGCCAGCAGTTACGGAGGGAACACTGAAGCTTTCTTT
CDR3: CASSYGGNTEAFF
J: TRBJ1-1
length: 13
V: TRBV6-5
size: .
D: .

DNA: TGTGCCAGCAGCTTTAGCGGGAGTAACTATGAGCAGTTCTTC
CDR3: CASSFSGSNYEQFF
J: TRBJ2-1
length: 14
V: TRBV7-9
size: .
D: TRBD2

DNA: TGTGCCAGCGGCCGGGTAACCGGGGAGCTGTTTTTT
CDR3: CASGRVTGELFF
J: TRBJ2-2
length: 12
V: TRBV25-1
size: .
D: .

DNA: TGTGCCAGCAGCGGTATACAAGGAGGCGCCGGCGGGGAGCTGTTTTTT
CDR3: CASSGIQGGAGGELFF
J: TRBJ2-2
length: 16
V: TRBV4-2
size: .
D: .

DNA: TGTGCCAGCAGCTTAAGCCGAGGGGACAGGGACTACAATGAGCAGTTCTTC
CDR3: CASSLSRGDRDYNEQFF
J: TRBJ2-1
length: 17
V: TRBV11-3
size: .
D: TRBD1

DNA: TGTGCCAGCAGTTTTCTCGTTGGACTATTGGACAGGCGGTCTGGGTCACCCCTCCACTTT
CDR3: CASSFLVGLLDRRSGSPLHF
J: TRBJ1-6
length: 20
V: TRBV28
size: .
D: TRBD1

DNA: TGTGCCAGCAGTTACTCATCGGGTAGTGAAAAACTGTTTTTT
CDR3: CASSYSSGSEKLFF
J: TRBJ1-4
length: 14
V: TRBV6-5
size: once
D: .

DNA: TGTGCCAGTAGTAAAGCGGGCAGGGTTTATCAGCCCCAGCATTTT
CDR3: CASSKAGRVYQPQHF
J: TRBJ1-5
length: 15
V: TRBV19
size: .
D: .

DNA: TGTGCCAGCAGTTTAATGGGGACAGGGTCAAACACTGAAGCTTTCTTT
CDR3: CASSLMGTGSNTEAFF
J: TRBJ1-1
length: 16
V: TRBV27
size: .
D: TRBD1

DNA: TGTGCCAGCAGCATTACCTACGAGCAGTACTTC
CDR3: CASSITYEQYF
J: TRBJ2-7
length: 11
V: TRBV7-8
size: .
D: .

DNA: TGTGCCAGCAGCTTACTACAGGGGGTCCGCTCTGGAAACACCATATATTTT
CDR3: CASSLLQGVRSGNTIYF
J: TRBJ1-3
length: 17
V: TRBV7-2
size: .
D: TRBD1

DNA: TGTGCCAGCAGCGAGTCAAAGGGGCGGGAAGAGCAGTTCTTC
CDR3: CASSESKGREEQFF
J: TRBJ2-1
length: 14
V: TRBV11-3
size: .
D: .

DNA: TGTGCCAGCAGGAGAGAGACTAATGAAAAACTGTTTTTT
CDR3: CASRRETNEKLFF
J: TRBJ1-4
length: 13
V: TRBV3-1/TRBV3-2
size: .
D: .

DNA: TGTGCCTCCGACAGGGACAGGGGGCAAGGTGAAGCTTTCTTT
CDR3: CASDRDRGQGEAFF
J: TRBJ1-1
length: 14
V: TRBV30
size: .
D: TRBD1

DNA: TGTGCCAGCAGCGTCCGAGGGGAGCAGTACTTC
CDR3: CASSVRGEQYF
J: TRBJ2-7
length: 11
V: TRBV5-5
size: few
D: .

DNA: TGTGCCAGCTCACACGCAACATCTGGGGCCAACGTCCTGACTTTC
CDR3: CASSHATSGANVLTF
J: TRBJ2-6
length: 15
V: TRBV18
size: .
D: .

DNA: TGCGCCAGCAGCCCCCCAGGGGACGAAAAACTGTTTTTT
CDR3: CASSPPGDEKLFF
J: TRBJ1-4
length: 13
V: TRBV4-1
size: .
D: .

DNA: TGTGCCAGCAGTGAGATGGTCGGCATTGAGGATGGCTACACCTTC
CDR3: CASSEMVGIEDGYTF
J: TRBJ1-2
length: 15
V: TRBV2
size: .
D: .

DNA: TGTGCCACCAGCAGGGGGGGACAGGGCCCCATCGGCGGGGAGCTGTTTTTT
CDR3: CATSRGGQGPIGGELFF
J: TRBJ2-2
length: 17
V: TRBV15
size: .
D: TRBD1

DNA: TGTGCCAGCAGCCCACTGGTCACTACTGGAAACACCATATATTTT
CDR3: CASSPLVTTGNTIYF
J: TRBJ1-3
length: 15
V: TRBV11-2
size: once
D: .

DNA: TGTGCCAGCAGCCCGGGGGGTACAGGGCCCCAGTATTTT
CDR3: CASSPGGTGPQYF
J: TRBJ2-3
length: 13
V: TRBV7-9
size: .
D: .

DNA: TGTGCCAGTAGTACAGGACAGGTCGGGATCCCCTACAATGAGCAGTTCTTC
CDR3: CASSTGQVGIPYNEQFF
J: TRBJ2-1
length: 17
V: TRBV19
size: .
D: TRBD1

DNA: TGTGCCAGCAGCTTACAGGGTGACAATCAGCCCCAGCATTTT
CDR3: CASSLQGDNQPQHF
J: TRBJ1-5
length: 14
V: TRBV7-2
size: .
D: .

DNA: TGTGCCAGCAGCCAAGAGACAGGCAACTATGGCTACACCTTC
CDR3: CASSQETGNYGYTF
J: TRBJ1-2
length: 14
V: TRBV4-2
size: .
D: .

DNA: TGCGCCAGCAGCCCGGGATTTACCGGCTACACCTTC
CDR3: CASSPGFTGYTF
J: TRBJ1-2
length: 12
V: TRBV5-1
size: .
D: .

DNA: TGTGCCAGCAGGGGGACTAGCGGCCCTATGGAGACCCAGTACTTC
CDR3: CASRGTSGPMETQYF
J: TRBJ2-5
length: 15
V: TRBV2
size: .
D: TRBD2

DNA: TGTGCCAGCAGTGAACGCACTAGCGGGGGGGCAGGGAACACCGGGGAGCTGTTTTTT
CDR3: CASSERTSGGAGNTGELFF
J: TRBJ2-2
length: 19
V: TRBV6-1
size: .
D: TRBD2

DNA: TGTGCCAGTAGTTCGCCCAGGGTGGCGGGGGCCGGCCGCTCCTACAATGAGCAGTTCTTC
CDR3: CASSSPRVAGAGRSYNEQFF
J: TRBJ2-1
length: 20
V: TRBV19
size: .
D: .

DNA: TGTGCCAGTAGTAAAGTAGCGGGGTCGAGATACACAGATACGCAGTATTTT
CDR3: CASSKVAGSRYTDTQYF
J: TRBJ2-3
length: 17
V: TRBV19
size: once
D: TRBD2

DNA: TGTGCCAGCAGCTTAGGCCTATCCCGGACTAGCGAGGAGACCCAGTACTTC
CDR3: CASSLGLSRTSEETQYF
J: TRBJ2-5
length: 17
V: TRBV11-2
size: .
D: TRBD2

DNA: TGTGCCATCGGCCGGGAACTAGGTGAAGCTTTCTTT
CDR3: CAIGRELGEAFF
J: TRBJ1-1
length: 12
V: TRBV10-3
size: few
D: .

DNA: TGTGCCAGCAGTTACTCGCCCAAGGGGGCTGGAAACACCATATATTTT
CDR3: CASSYSPKGAGNTIYF
J: TRBJ1-3
length: 16
V: TRBV6-5
size: many
D: .

DNA: TGCGCCAGCAGCCTTAGCGCCCCAGATACGCAGTATTTT
CDR3: CASSLSAPDTQYF
J: TRBJ2-3
length: 13
V: TRBV4-1
size: .
D: .

DNA: TGTGCCAGCAGTTTGGCCTTCAGGGAAAAACTGTTTTTT
CDR3: CASSLAFREKLFF
J: TRBJ1-4
length: 13
V: TRBV27
size: .
D: .

DNA: TGTGCCACCAGCAGTGACGTGGGGGGGAACTATGGCTACACCTTC
CDR3: CATSSDVGGNYGYTF
J: TRBJ1-2
length: 15
V: TRBV15
size: .
D: .

DNA: TGTGCCAGCTCACCGGGAGTCTTACAGGGTCCCGGAAACACCATATATTTT
CDR3: CASSPGVLQGPGNTIYF
J: TRBJ1-3
length: 17
V: TRBV18
size: few
D: .